This T cell receptor (beta chain) was found in a study of blood T cell repertoires in COVID-19. This table comes from immunoSEQ multiplex PCR, and its TCRdb copy is limited to in-frame clones, with some not included. The table includes approximately 78,000 clones, about nine tenths detected once. V shed 0 bases, J shed 6 bases, and the junction held 7 bases outside the gene matches. Germline assignment: CDR1 ENHRY and CDR2 SYGVKD. CDR3 length: 16 amino acids. The genes are TRBV10-3 and TRBJ2-3; 9 positions match TRBD2. The source material was peripheral blood. This TCR derives from a man in his fifties with COVID-19, enrolled during active disease. This chain's CDR3 is CAISESGSGSGDTQYF. CDR3 sequence (DNA): TGTGCCATCAGTGAGTCGGGTAGCGGGAGCGGGGATACGCAGTATTTT.